The clone carrying this T cell receptor beta chain is a singleton in its sample. There are 17 residues in the CDR3. Germline loops: CDR1 MDHEN, CDR2 SYDVKM. Trimming removed 5 bases at V and 4 bases at J, with 21 bases between. The entry originates in a study of blood T cell repertoires in COVID-19. Authors' processing steps: The assay estimated nucleated cells by amplifying reference gene primers. Produced via immunoSEQ multiplex PCR; TCRdb's table is partial and in-frame only. V and J calls and clone size are copied from that table; D and trimming were computed from the DNA. The sample lists 150,000 to 200,000 clones, roughly 79% occurring once.

The chain links TRBV28 to TRBJ1-5, with D possibly matching TRBD1 (5 bases). The specimen sequenced was peripheral blood. The TCR sequence derives from a woman of 80 years or more with COVID-19, enrolled during active disease. This CDR3 is CASSTSSGLLGNQPQHF. The CDR3, as DNA: TGTGCCAGCAGTACCTCGTCGGGACTCTTGGGGAATCAGCCCCAGCATTTT.